What follows is one T cell receptor beta chain and its context. Its antigen remains unidentified. Qualities for individual bases were not recorded, and no much larger clone is one base off. The sample contains more than one DNA sequence encoding this CDR3. This sample is part of a study of CD8+ T cells in alopecia areata (dated by TCRdb to 2016 to 2019). Regarding the complete study: To study T cell clonal expansion in alopecia areata, the researchers applied high-throughput TCRbeta sequencing to both the C3H/HeJ mouse model and human patients. Scalp tissue and sorted CD4+ and CD8+ peripheral blood T cells from patchy and totalis/universalis alopecia areata patients and from healthy controls were covered by human TCRbeta sequencing. TCRbeta CDR3 regions were amplified by immunoSEQ multiplex PCR using 35 Vbeta forward and 13 Jbeta reverse primers. The RNA source kit depended on sample type: the PAXgene miRNA kit for fixed scalp, the miRNeasy kit for PBMCs, and the RNeasy kit for mouse skin. Scalp clonality was compared across normal scalp (n=4), patchy alopecia areata scalp (n=8), and alopecia totalis/universalis scalp (n=8). The study at large found these results: TCR sequences shared between patients were less clear than in mice, possibly partly because of HLA diversity in the patient population. Lesional scalp, especially in alopecia totalis/universalis, showed higher clonality and more expanded CD8+ clones than normal scalp, suggesting antigenic drive. Unlike mouse skin, which is dominated by gammadelta T cells, normal human skin has resident alphabeta T cells that are also sequenced, and this complicates analysis of the scalp TCR repertoire.

From cysteine to phenylalanine, the CDR3 is 12 amino acids long. The only DNA kept is the CDR3, 36 bases in frame from the first base. Unmatched junction bases come to 0, with V trimmed by 3 bases and J by 2 bases. CDR1 SQVTM and CDR2 ANQGSEA are derived from the germline V gene. Lesional scalp punch biopsies and peripheral blood were obtained from alopecia areata patients. After PBMCs were isolated by density centrifugation and stained for CD3, CD4 and CD8, a FACSAria was used to sort CD4+ and CD8+ T cells. As part of a multicenter biomarker study, untreated alopecia areata patients were recruited. In four to six patients from the biomarker study, blood CD8+ T cells were sorted further into NKG2D-low and NKG2D-high fractions. Libraries were constructed by the immunoSEQ multiplex PCR assay. RNA was extracted from all samples and reverse transcribed into cDNA, which served as template for TCR sequencing. First-strand cDNA was synthesized with SuperScript III using a 2:1 mix of oligo-dT and random hexamers. A synthetic immune receptor repertoire was used to gauge amplification bias, and whatever bias remained was removed computationally. The authors' analysis ran thus. Raw reads were preprocessed to remove errors, and CDR3 was defined by IMGT conventions from the conserved cysteine to phenylalanine. Clonality was computed as 1 minus the Shannon entropy, with the entropy normalized by log2 of the number of productive unique TCRs. Scalp TCRbeta sequences were cross-referenced with sorted blood CD4 and CD8 repertoires so that the CD4 or CD8 identity of scalp clones could be inferred. TCRdb provides this immuneACCESS table in a form limited to in-frame rearrangements. Some clones are lacking; in checked studies, under half of them reflect an unresolved V gene, and why the rest are absent is not known. The D gene and trimming were derived from the DNA, and the V and J assignments and clone size from that table. The sample table shows around 82,000 clones, and around 54% are seen once. Jointly, the top ten make up 5.5% to 6.5% of the sample.

The V and J genes are TRBV29-1 and TRBJ2-5, and TRBD2 aligns with 7 junction nucleotides. The receptor comes from a human donor with alopecia areata. Material for sequencing was NKG2D-high CD8+ T cells sorted from blood. According to the study, the label for this sample's cell subset or site signals: sorted CD8+ NKG2D-high blood T cells. The sequenced DNA: TGCAGCGTTGAGGGACTACAAGAGACCCAGTACTTC. Its protein is CSVEGLQETQYF.